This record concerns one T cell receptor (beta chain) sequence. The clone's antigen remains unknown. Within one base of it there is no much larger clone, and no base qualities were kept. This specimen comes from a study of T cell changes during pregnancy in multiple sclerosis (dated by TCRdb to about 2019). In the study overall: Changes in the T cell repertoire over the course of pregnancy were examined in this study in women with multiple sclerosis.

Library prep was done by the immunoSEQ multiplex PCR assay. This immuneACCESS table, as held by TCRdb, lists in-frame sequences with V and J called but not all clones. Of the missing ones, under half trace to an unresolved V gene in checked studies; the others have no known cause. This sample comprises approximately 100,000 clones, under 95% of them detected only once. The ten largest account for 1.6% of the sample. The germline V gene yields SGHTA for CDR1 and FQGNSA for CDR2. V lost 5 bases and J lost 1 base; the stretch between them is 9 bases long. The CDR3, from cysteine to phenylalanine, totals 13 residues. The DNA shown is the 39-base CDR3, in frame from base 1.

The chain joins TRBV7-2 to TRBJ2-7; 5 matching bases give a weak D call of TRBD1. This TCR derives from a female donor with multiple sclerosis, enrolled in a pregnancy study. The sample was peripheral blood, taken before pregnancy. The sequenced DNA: TGTGCCAGCAGCGTCAGGGTTTCCTACGAGCAGTACTTC. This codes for CASSVRVSYEQYF.